The 9 T cell receptor beta chains below were found in one sample sequenced in a study of shared clonotypes between healthy human individuals. Repertoires were generated with immunoSEQ multiplex PCR, while TCRdb's copy carries only in-frame clones and drops some. The data hold around 1.4 million clones, with approximately 98.5% observed a single time. The sequenced sample consisted of naive CD4+ T cells sorted from blood. Subset meaning: CD45RA+ positively selected. These receptors originate from a man in his thirties or forties in good health.

The rearrangement uses TRBV9 and TRBJ2-1; no reliable D call. In germline, CDR1 is SGDLS, CDR2 YYNGEE. V lost 0 bases, J lost 2 bases, and 9 bases lay in between. CDR3 length: 15 amino acids. CDR3: CASSVDSLPYNEQFF. In nucleotides, the CDR3 is TGTGCCAGCAGCGTAGATTCGTTACCCTACAATGAGCAGTTCTTC. Together with reference TRBV9 and TRBJ2-1, the CDR3 gives the full variable domain: DSGVTQTPKHLITATGQRVTLRCSPRSGDLSVYWYQQSLDQGLQFLIQYYNGEERAKGNILERFSAQQFPDLHSELNLSSLELGDSALYFCASSVDSLPYNEQFFGPGTRLTVL.

As concerns this clone: Other DNA sequences from this sample encode an identical CDR3 as well. V and J are TRBV9 and TRBJ2-5; possible D gene TRBD2, 5 bases. Between the trimmed V and J ends, which lost 0 bases and 5 bases, there was a span of 5 bases. The CDR3 covers 12 residues. The germline V gene has CDR1 SGDLS and CDR2 YYNGEE. The DNA for the CDR3 is TGTGCCAGCAGCGTAGGGGAGGAGACCCAGTACTTC. Protein product: CASSVGEETQYF. The full variable domain, its missing parts supplied by reference TRBV9 and TRBJ2-5, is DSGVTQTPKHLITATGQRVTLRCSPRSGDLSVYWYQQSLDQGLQFLIQYYNGEERAKGNILERFSAQQFPDLHSELNLSSLELGDSALYFCASSVGEETQYFGPGTRLLVL.

The V and J genes are TRBV2 and TRBJ2-1, with D unclear. Trimming removed 6 bases from V and 11 bases from J, with 14 bases in between. The germline gives CDR1 SNHLY, CDR2 FYNNEI. This CDR3 is built from 12 residues. The chain's CDR3 is CASSLDATKQFF. CDR3 bases: TGTGCCAGCAGCCTGGACGCCACCAAGCAGTTCTTC.

This chain links TRBV5-1 with TRBJ1-1; 11 positions match TRBD1. Trimming took 2 bases from V and 1 from J; bases not matched to a gene: 13. The CDR3 is 19 amino acids. Germline values: CDR1 SGHRS, CDR2 YFSETQ. The CDR3 sequence is CASSLPRTGGVFGNTEAFF. The CDR3 coding sequence is TGCGCCAGCAGCTTACCGCGGACAGGGGGCGTATTTGGGAACACTGAAGCTTTCTTT.

Concerning this clone itself: Other nucleotide sequences from this sample produce the same CDR3. This chain joins TRBV5-1 and TRBJ2-7; D perhaps matches TRBD2 (6 bases). The V and J ends lost 3 bases and 2 bases respectively, with 9 bases between them. The CDR3 totals 13 residues. Germline V CDR1 and CDR2: SGHRS, YFSETQ. In nucleotides, the CDR3 is TGCGCCAGCAGCTCCGGGGGACCCTACGAGCAGTACTTC. Translating it yields CASSSGGPYEQYF.

The chain links TRBV29-1 to TRBJ1-2; 11 bases agree with TRBD1. Germline V CDR1 and CDR2: SQVTM, ANQGSEA. The ends lost 3 bases at V and 7 bases at J; junction bases unmatched: 4. The CDR3 has 13 residues. DNA for the CDR3: TGCAGCGTTGAGATGGGACAGGGGGGTGGCTACACCTTC. Its protein product is CSVEMGQGGGYTF.

The rearrangement links TRBV9 to TRBJ2-1; 9 nucleotides agree with TRBD2. Germline V gene lookup returns CDR1 SGDLS and CDR2 YYNGEE. Trimming took 0 bases from V and 8 from J; bases not matched to a gene: 12. CDR3 length equals 17 residues. CDR3 sequence (DNA): TGTGCCAGCAGCGTAGAGCTTGTTAGCGGGAGAATCGATGAGCAGTTCTTC. This gives the protein CASSVELVSGRIDEQFF.

J is TRBJ2-3 and V is TRBV11-3; D unclear. This CDR3 has 13 residues. Looked up from germline, CDR1 is SGHNT and CDR2 is YENEEA. The V end lost 5 bases, the J end lost 4 bases, and 10 bases lay between the germline ends. The CDR3 nucleotides are TGTGCCAGCAGCCCCGTTTCCGCAGATACGCAGTATTTT. It specifies CASSPVSADTQYF.

The rearrangement uses TRBV15 and TRBJ2-1, with 10 bases fitting TRBD2. J gave up 5 bases and V 3 bases, and 13 bases lay outside the gene matches. Per germline, CDR1 LNHNV and CDR2 YYDKDF (reference sequence). The CDR3 has 18 residues. CDR3 nucleotide sequence: TGTGCCACCAGCAGTGAAGGGGCTAGCGGGAGAACCAACAATGAGCAGTTCTTC. Residues: CATSSEGASGRTNNEQFF.